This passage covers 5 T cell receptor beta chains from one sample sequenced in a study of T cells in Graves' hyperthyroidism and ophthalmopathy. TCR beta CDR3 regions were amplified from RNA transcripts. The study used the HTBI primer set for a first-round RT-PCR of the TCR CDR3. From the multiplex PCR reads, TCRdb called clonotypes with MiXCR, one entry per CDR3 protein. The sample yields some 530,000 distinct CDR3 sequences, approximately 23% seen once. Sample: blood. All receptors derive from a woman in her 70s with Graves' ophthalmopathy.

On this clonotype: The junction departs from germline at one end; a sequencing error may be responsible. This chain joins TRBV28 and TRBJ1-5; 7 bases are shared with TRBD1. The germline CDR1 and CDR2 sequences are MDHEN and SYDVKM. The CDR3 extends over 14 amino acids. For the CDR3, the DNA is TGTGTCAGCAGTTCCGGACAGGGCAATCAGCCCCAGCATTTT. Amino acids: CVSSSGQGNQPQHF. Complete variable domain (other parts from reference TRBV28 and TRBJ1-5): DVKVTQSSRYLVKRTGEKVFLECVQDMDHENMFWYRQDPGLGLRLIYFSYDVKMKEKGDIPEGYSVSREKKERFSLILESASTNQTSMYLCVSSSGQGNQPQHFGDGTRLSIL.

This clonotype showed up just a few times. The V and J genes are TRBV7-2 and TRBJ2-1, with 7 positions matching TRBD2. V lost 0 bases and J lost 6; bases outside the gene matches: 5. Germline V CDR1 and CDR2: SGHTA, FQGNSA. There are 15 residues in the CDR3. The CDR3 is CASSLAASGPNEQFF. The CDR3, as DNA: TGTGCCAGCAGCTTAGCGGCTAGCGGTCCCAATGAGCAGTTCTTC.

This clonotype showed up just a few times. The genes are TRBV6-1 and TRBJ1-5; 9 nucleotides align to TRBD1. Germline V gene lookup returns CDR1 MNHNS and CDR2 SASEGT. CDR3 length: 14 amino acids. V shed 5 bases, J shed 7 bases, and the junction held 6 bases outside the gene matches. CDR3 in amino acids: CASSPRQGGQPQHF. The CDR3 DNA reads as TGTGCCAGCAGTCCTCGACAGGGGGGGCAGCCCCAGCATTTT.

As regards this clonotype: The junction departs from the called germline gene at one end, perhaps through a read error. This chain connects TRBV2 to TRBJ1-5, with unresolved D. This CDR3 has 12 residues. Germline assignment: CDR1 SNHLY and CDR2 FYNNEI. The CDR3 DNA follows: TGTGCCGGCAGTAATATTCCCCAGCCCCAGCATTTT. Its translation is CAGSNIPQPQHF.

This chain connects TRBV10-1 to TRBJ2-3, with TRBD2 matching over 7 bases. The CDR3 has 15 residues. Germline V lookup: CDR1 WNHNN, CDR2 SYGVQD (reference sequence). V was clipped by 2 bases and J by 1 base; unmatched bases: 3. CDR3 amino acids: CASSESLAGTDTQYF. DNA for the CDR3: TGCGCCAGCAGTGAGAGTCTAGCGGGCACAGATACGCAGTATTTT.